What follows are 28 T cell receptor beta chains derived from one specimen sequenced in a study of CXCR3-negative and CXCR3-positive naive CD8 T cells. Regarding the study as a whole: Naive cells with CXCR3 showed TRB CDR3s that were more hydrophobic than those in CXCR3-negative naive cells.

These receptors have no known antigen. cDNA libraries for TRB were generated by 5' RACE incorporating UMI labels. Reprocessing the 5' RACE reads, TCRdb reports a single entry for every CDR3 protein and omits DNA. The sample spans around 88,000 distinct CDR3 sequences; the ten largest clones claim 1.1%. Sequencing used naive CXCR3+ CD8+ T cells from blood. Subset indicated: CD45RO-CCR7+CD27+CD95- naive CD8+ T cells expressing CXCR3 (TNR3+). Receptor source: a human donor in good health. Some clones in this sample may be carry-over from other donors' samples.

The chain joins TRBV10-3 to TRBJ2-7; the D call of TRBD1 rests on TCRdb alone, since no DNA is present to check it. In germline, CDR1 is ENHRY, CDR2 SYGVKD. The CDR3 is 14 amino acids. The CDR3 here is CAISANRVGYEQYF.

The V call is TRBV14, the J call TRBJ2-1; absent DNA, TCRdb's TRBD1 call cannot be checked. This CDR3 spans 13 amino acids. Germline-derived CDR1 and CDR2 are SGHDN and FVKESK. CDR3 in amino acids: CASSQPARDEQFF.

The chain uses TRBV5-1 and TRBJ1-4; there is no DNA to check the TCRdb D call of TRBD1. The CDR3 sequence is 14 residues long. Germline-derived CDR1 and CDR2 are SGHRS and YFSETQ. CDR3 sequence reads: CASSFRGDNEKLFF. Supplemented by reference TRBV5-1 and TRBJ1-4, the full variable domain reads KAGVTQTPRYLIKTRGQQVTLSCSPISGHRSVSWYQQTPGQGLQFLFEYFSETQRNKGNFPGRFSGRQFSNSRSEMNVSTLELGDSALYLCASSFRGDNEKLFFGSGTQLSVL.

The CDR3 loop reads CASSEDWRQFF. The chain joins TRBV12-3 or TRBV12-4 to TRBJ2-1; absent DNA, TCRdb's TRBD2 call cannot be checked. The CDR3 sequence is 11 residues long.

This rearrangement joins TRBV29-1 to TRBJ1-5; TCRdb's D call, TRBD1, is unchecked because there is no DNA. The CDR3 is 14 residues long. Germline V lookup: CDR1 SQVTM, CDR2 ANQGSEA. The CDR3 reads CSVRQGGSNQPQHF.

The chain recombines TRBV12-3 or TRBV12-4 with TRBJ2-5; TCRdb names TRBD1, which stays unverified in the absence of DNA. The CDR3 consists of 13 residues. This CDR3 reads CASRLQGVETQYF.

This chain uses TRBV5-5 with TRBJ1-2. The CDR3 covers 13 residues. CDR1 SGHKS and CDR2 YYEKEE come from the germline V gene (reference sequence). Here the CDR3 reads CASSLLGDYGYTF.

The chain carries TRBV7-6 and TRBJ2-1; TCRdb's D gene call, TRBD2, goes unchecked for lack of DNA. The CDR3 length is 15 residues. The V gene's germline CDR1 is SGHVS and CDR2 FNYEAQ. The CDR3 loop reads CASSPSWGSYNEQFF.

The chain employs TRBV29-1 and TRBJ2-3; TCRdb's D call of TRBD1 is untestable without DNA. The CDR3 has 15 amino acids. In germline, CDR1 is SQVTM, CDR2 ANQGSEA. The CDR3 protein is CSVETGGFPTDTQYF.

V usage is TRBV29-1 and J usage is TRBJ2-5; the D call from TCRdb, TRBD1, cannot be confirmed without DNA. This CDR3 has 15 residues. Germline loops: CDR1 SQVTM, CDR2 ANQGSEA. This CDR3 is CSVEDPGQEQETQYF.

V usage is TRBV7-9 and J usage is TRBJ2-1. The V gene's germline CDR1 is SEHNR and CDR2 FQNEAQ (reference sequence). CDR3 size: 17 residues. This CDR3 is CASSFHVGRGSYNEQFF.

The chain has TRBV10-3 and TRBJ2-7. Germline V lookup: CDR1 ENHRY, CDR2 SYGVKD. CDR3 length: 12 residues. The CDR3 region is CAISESVYEQYF.

The CDR3 reads CASSPGGGQAFF. V gene TRBV7-9 combines with J gene TRBJ1-1. CDR3 length: 12 amino acids. Germline loops: CDR1 SEHNR, CDR2 FQNEAQ (reference sequence). The full variable domain, with the rest looked up from reference TRBV7-9 and TRBJ1-1, is DTGVSQNPRHKITKRGQNVTFRCDPISEHNRLYWYRQTLGQGPEFLTYFQNEAQLEKSRLLSDRFSAERPKGSFSTLEIQRTEQGDSAMYLCASSPGGGQAFFGQGTRLTVV.

V and J are TRBV4-3 and TRBJ2-1; without DNA, the TCRdb call of TRBD1 cannot be checked. The CDR3 contains 14 residues. The germline gives CDR1 LGHNA, CDR2 YSLEER. CDR3 sequence: CASSQTGAYNEQFF.

The chain employs TRBV27 and TRBJ2-7; TCRdb returns TRBD1, unconfirmable since there is no DNA. Germline CDR1 reads MNHEY; CDR2 reads SMNVEV (reference sequence). CDR3 length: 14 amino acids. CDR3: CASSVDRTHYEQYF.

V gene TRBV6-2 or TRBV6-3 combines with J gene TRBJ2-2; there is no DNA to check the TCRdb D call of TRBD1. Germline V gives CDR1 MNHEY, CDR2 SVGEGT. The CDR3 consists of 13 residues. This chain's CDR3 is CASRATETGELFF.

The chain combines TRBV5-4 with TRBJ2-1; TCRdb outputs TRBD1, but without DNA this stays unchecked. The CDR3 contains 15 residues. The germline gives CDR1 SGHNT, CDR2 YYREEE (reference sequence). The chain's CDR3 is CASHPRDRAYSEQFF.

The J gene is TRBJ2-7, the V gene TRBV19. The length of the CDR3 is 15 residues. Looked up from germline, CDR1 is LNHDA and CDR2 is SQIVND (reference sequence). CDR3 in amino acids: CASSIGVGDSYEQYF. Complete variable domain (other parts from reference TRBV19 and TRBJ2-7): DGGITQSPKYLFRKEGQNVTLSCEQNLNHDAMYWYRQDPGQGLRLIYYSQIVNDFQKGDIAEGYSVSREKKESFPLTVTSAQKNPTAFYLCASSIGVGDSYEQYFGPGTRLTVT.

The chain recombines TRBV20-1 with TRBJ2-2; TCRdb lists TRBD2, though no DNA is available to test this call. The germline V gene has CDR1 DFQATT and CDR2 SNEGSKA (reference sequence). CDR3 length: 18 residues. CDR3 in amino acids: CSASGLAGGRWVTGELFF.

This sequence joins TRBV20-1 and TRBJ1-1. Germline CDR1 reads DFQATT; CDR2 reads SNEGSKA (reference sequence). This CDR3 has 13 amino acids. CDR3 sequence: CSARSRLNTEAFF.

J is TRBJ2-5 and V is TRBV19. The CDR3 runs 11 residues. Germline CDR1 is LNHDA and CDR2 is SQIVND (reference sequence). The CDR3 loop is CAVGQKETQYF.

The CDR3 reads CASSKRRPNTEAFF. The chain links TRBV21-1 to TRBJ1-1. TRBV21-1 is labeled a pseudogene. The CDR3 contains 14 residues.

The chain employs TRBV4-3 and TRBJ2-2; TCRdb's D gene call, TRBD2, goes unchecked for lack of DNA. The CDR3 totals 16 residues. Germline lookup yields CDR1 LGHNA and CDR2 YSLEER. The CDR3 region is CASSQDSSVGTGELFF.

This sequence joins TRBV29-1 and TRBJ2-3; TCRdb selects TRBD1, and the lack of DNA leaves this call unchecked. Germline CDR1 and CDR2: SQVTM and ANQGSEA. The CDR3 is 14 amino acids. The CDR3 reads CSVEGDRGTDTQYF.

The J gene is TRBJ1-1, the V gene TRBV7-3; the TCRdb D gene call, TRBD1, has no DNA to confirm it. CDR1 is SGHTA, CDR2 FQGTGA, per germline. The CDR3 is made up of 15 amino acids. This chain's CDR3 is CASSSLGQGGTEAFF. The full variable domain, in which reference TRBV7-3 and TRBJ1-1 provide the parts outside the CDR3, is GAGVSQTPSNKVTEKGKYVELRCDPISGHTALYWYRQSLGQGPEFLIYFQGTGAADDSGLPNDRFFAVRPEGSVSTLKIQRTERGDSAVYLCASSSLGQGGTEAFFGQGTRLTVV.

The chain recombines TRBV6-1 with TRBJ2-3; TCRdb's assignment of TRBD2 cannot be checked, as there is no DNA. This CDR3 is 16 amino acids long. CDR1 and CDR2 from the germline V gene are MNHNS and SASEGT. CDR3 in amino acids: CASSNEVWGDTDTQYF.

The chain employs TRBV20-1 and TRBJ1-5; the D call from TCRdb, TRBD1, cannot be confirmed without DNA. The CDR3 loop spans 16 amino acids. Per germline, CDR1 DFQATT and CDR2 SNEGSKA (reference sequence). CDR3 residues: CSARDKGRGLVEPQHF.

The gene calls are TRBV28 and TRBJ2-7; TCRdb proposes TRBD1, but this gene call is untestable without DNA. This CDR3 is built from 14 residues. Looked up from germline, CDR1 is MDHEN and CDR2 is SYDVKM. CDR3 sequence reads: CASSSPDRAYEQYF.